This T cell receptor (beta chain) was captured by sequencing in a study of neurological immune-mediated disorders. Study-level findings and limits: The most TCR clonal expansion was seen in HTLV-1-associated myelopathy, and the least was seen in multiple sclerosis, which fell below healthy controls.

Time point here: longitudinal time-point 2. PBMCs numbering 2 million and stored at -80 C yielded the unsorted libraries. The team produced cDNA through 5'RACE using 10-nucleotide random UMIs. TCRdb ran MiXCR on the 5' RACE reads and lists one entry per CDR3 protein. The sample records 81,000 or so distinct CDR3 sequences, 13% being singletons. The ends lost 4 bases at V and 0 bases at J; junction bases unmatched: 9. Germline V gene lookup returns CDR1 SGHRS and CDR2 YFSETQ. The CDR3 length is 16 residues. This clonotype was detected ten times or more. Its specificity is not known. This clonotype was sampled from a female donor with HTLV-1-associated myelopathy (HAM/TSP). The V gene is TRBV5-1, the J gene TRBJ2-7; 8 bases fit TRBD2. Sequencing was performed on PBMCs. CDR3 DNA sequence: TGCGCCAGCAGCGGGGGAATAGCGGGGAACTCCTACGAGCAGTACTTC. Translation: CASSGGIAGNSYEQYF. The complete variable domain, with remaining parts taken from reference TRBV5-1 and TRBJ2-7, reads KAGVTQTPRYLIKTRGQQVTLSCSPISGHRSVSWYQQTPGQGLQFLFEYFSETQRNKGNFPGRFSGRQFSNSRSEMNVSTLELGDSALYLCASSGGIAGNSYEQYFGPGTRLTVT.